Shown below are 8 T cell receptor beta chains from a single sample sequenced in a study of cytomegalovirus exposure and HLA in healthy donors. Both 60 Vbeta primers and 13 Jbeta primers went into the PCR. Measured with immunoSEQ multiplex PCR; TCRdb has only the in-frame clones, and not every one. The sample consists of some 98,000 clones, about 83% of them appearing once. The sequenced sample was PBMCs. The origin of the receptors is a female donor in good health and CMV-seropositive.

This clone was picked up a small number of times. This chain links TRBV5-1 with TRBJ2-7; maybe TRBD1 (6 bases). CDR3 length: 14 amino acids. CDR1 is SGHRS, CDR2 YFSETQ, per germline. V was pared by 4 bases and J by 3 bases, with 14 bases between. The CDR3 reads CASSAWDTHYEQYF. CDR3 bases: TGCGCCAGCAGCGCCTGGGACACGCACTACGAGCAGTACTTC.

This chain joins TRBV5-1 and TRBJ2-7, with D possibly matching TRBD2 (6 bases). V was trimmed by 4 bases and J by 4 bases, leaving 12 bases between them. Germline CDR1 reads SGHRS; CDR2 reads YFSETQ. The CDR3 extends over 13 amino acids. CDR3 nucleotides: TGCGCCAGCAGCCAGCGCGGGGTTTACGAGCAGTACTTC. As protein: CASSQRGVYEQYF.

The chain links TRBV7-9 to TRBJ2-7; weak D call: TRBD2 (7 bases). The CDR3 contains 15 residues. Germline V gene sequence: CDR1 SEHNR, CDR2 FQNEAQ (reference sequence). V lost 3 bases, J lost 4 bases, and 16 bases lay in between. The CDR3 spells CASSFGGAPRYEQYF. CDR3 in DNA: TGTGCCAGCAGCTTTGGGGGGGCCCCTCGGTACGAGCAGTACTTC.

The genes are TRBV19 and TRBJ2-3; possibly TRBD1 for D (6 bases). This CDR3 has 15 amino acids. Germline CDR1 reads LNHDA; CDR2 reads SQIVND (reference sequence). V lost 6 bases, J lost 3 bases, and 16 bases lay in between. CDR3 residues: CASRDDRSETDTQYF. The DNA for the CDR3 is TGTGCCAGTAGAGACGACAGGTCCGAGACAGATACGCAGTATTTT.

This clone occurred once. At one boundary the junction diverges from the germline segment, which might be a read error. V usage is TRBV5-1 and J usage is TRBJ2-5; D is possibly TRBD2 (6 bases). Germline CDR1 is SGHRS and CDR2 is YFSETQ. The CDR3 is 16 residues long. The CDR3 region is CASSLSSAGAQEAQYF. CDR3 nucleotide sequence: TGCGCCAGCAGCTTGTCTAGCGCCGGGGCCCAAGAGGCCCAGTACTTC.

The V gene is TRBV5-1, the J gene TRBJ2-7, with D perhaps matching TRBD1 (5 bases). V lost 3 bases to trimming and J lost 3 bases, with 13 bases between them. The CDR3 consists of 14 residues. CDR1 is SGHRS, CDR2 YFSETQ, per germline. CDR3 protein: CASSSSGMGYEQYF. The CDR3 DNA sequence: TGCGCCAGCAGCTCATCAGGGATGGGCTACGAGCAGTACTTC.

This clone was observed a few times. V is TRBV29-1 and J is TRBJ2-1; D is uncertain. Germline lookup yields CDR1 SQVTM and CDR2 ANQGSEA. The CDR3 is 12 residues long. V lost 3 bases and J 4 bases, leaving 7 bases between the germline ends. The CDR3 nucleotides read TGCAGCGTTGAGTCGCGTTACAATGAGCAGTTCTTC. Amino acids: CSVESRYNEQFF.

The chain recombines TRBV15 with TRBJ1-4, with D unresolved. Trimming left V 3 bases short and J 5 bases short, with 13 bases between. This CDR3 is built from 15 residues. The V gene's germline CDR1 is LNHNV and CDR2 YYDKDF (reference sequence). CDR3 amino acids: CATSRLAVLNEKLFF. CDR3 DNA sequence: TGTGCCACCAGCAGGTTAGCAGTCCTAAATGAAAAACTGTTTTTT. The whole variable domain, remainder taken from reference TRBV15 and TRBJ1-4, is DAMVIQNPRYQVTQFGKPVTLSCSQTLNHNVMYWYQQKSSQAPKLLFHYYDKDFNNEADTPDNFQSRRPNTSFCFLDIRSPGLGDTAMYLCATSRLAVLNEKLFFGSGTQLSVL.